These 21 T cell receptor beta chains were sequenced from one sample in a study of vaccination effects on CD4 cells after COVID-19. Prior to sequencing, the ViraFEST assay stimulated PBMC with viral peptide pools, which expanded the antigen-specific CD4+ T cells. Cells that had been cultured for about 10 days were the source of isolated CD4+ T cells. Nobody among the vaccine recipients had prior SARS-CoV-2 infection (nucleocapsid antibodies were negative). The antigens these receptors bind are not known. The repertoire was sequenced with immunoSEQ multiplex PCR; TCRdb's copy has only in-frame clones and lacks some. The repertoire has 25,000 or so clones, approximately 80% of them found once; the top ten carry around 20%. The source material was CD4+ T cells from PBMCs cultured with HCoV-NL63 spike peptides, sampled before COVID-19 vaccination. Receptors originate from a human donor who received a COVID-19 vaccine.

The table lists this clone with a count of one. The chain combines TRBV10-3 with TRBJ1-2; D is unclear. The germline V gene has CDR1 ENHRY and CDR2 SYGVKD. Trimming took 2 bases from V and 4 from J, leaving 11 bases between them. This CDR3 is built from 14 residues. The CDR3 DNA sequence: TGTGCCATCAGTGAGCAGCACAGCATCTATGGCTACACCTTC. It translates to CAISEQHSIYGYTF.

The chain is built from TRBV5-1 and TRBJ1-4, with 7 bases identical to TRBD1. This CDR3 contains 15 residues. Trimming removed 7 bases from V and 0 bases from J; junction bases left unmatched: 6. CDR1 and CDR2 (germline): SGHRS, YFSETQ. CDR3 coding DNA: TGCGCCAGCGGCACGGGACAGACAACTAATGAAAAACTGTTTTTT. Protein: CASGTGQTTNEKLFF.

The chain has TRBV3-1 (or the pseudogene TRBV3-2) and TRBJ1-2; no reliable D call. The V gene's germline CDR1 is LGHDT and CDR2 YNNKEL (reference sequence). The CDR3 runs 12 residues. V shed 2 bases and J shed 7 bases, with 8 bases lying between them. CDR3 region: CASSQNIFGYTF. In nucleotides, the CDR3 is TGTGCCAGCAGCCAAAACATATTTGGCTACACCTTC.

The V and J genes are TRBV3-1 (or the pseudogene TRBV3-2) and TRBJ2-1; D gene ambiguous. The CDR3 has 16 amino acids. V lost 4 bases to trimming and J lost 0 bases, with 13 bases between them. Germline CDR1 reads LGHDT; CDR2 reads YNNKEL (reference sequence). CDR3 sequence: CASSPSAQISYNEQFF. The CDR3 coding sequence is TGTGCCAGCAGCCCTTCGGCGCAGATCTCCTACAATGAGCAGTTCTTC.

The CDR3 region has the DNA TGCGCCAGCAGCTCAAATCCAGGGTCCCTGAATGAAAAACTGTTTTTT. This codes for CASSSNPGSLNEKLFF. J is TRBJ1-4 and V is TRBV5-1, with a weak D call TRBD1 (5 bases). This CDR3 contains 16 residues. CDR1 and CDR2 (germline): SGHRS, YFSETQ. Trimming shortened V by 3 bases and J by 5 bases, and 17 bases separated the two germline ends.

CDR3 bases: TGTGCCAGCAGTGGGGGGGCCGGGACAGGGAATGGCTACGAGCAGTACTTC. Its translation is CASSGGAGTGNGYEQYF. This chain joins TRBV6-1 and TRBJ2-7; 9 bases are a match to TRBD1. The V segment lost 4 bases and the J segment 3 bases; nucleotides outside the gene matches: 13. CDR3 length: 17 amino acids. Germline V gene data show CDR1 as MNHNS and CDR2 as SASEGT.

This clone was picked up one time. The chain couples TRBV7-6 to TRBJ2-2, with D perhaps matching TRBD2 (6 bases). V was pared by 0 bases and J by 4 bases, with 12 bases between. This CDR3 comprises 16 residues. Germline CDR1 and CDR2: SGHVS and FNYEAQ. The CDR3 sequence: CASSLAEGTTTGELFF. CDR3 in DNA: TGTGCCAGCAGCTTAGCGGAGGGCACTACCACCGGGGAGCTGTTTTTT.

This clone turned up a few times. The chain has TRBV18 and TRBJ1-5, with 9 bases aligning to TRBD1. The germline gives CDR1 KGHSH, CDR2 LQKENI. Germline trimming cut 2 bases from V and 1 base from J; bases unmatched to any gene: 3. The CDR3 spans 16 residues. This chain's CDR3 is CASSPGTGISNQPQHF. For the CDR3, the DNA is TGTGCCAGCTCACCAGGGACAGGGATCAGCAATCAGCCCCAGCATTTT.

The chain links TRBV19 to TRBJ2-5; 10 bases align to TRBD2. CDR3 length: 15 amino acids. Germline CDR1 and CDR2: LNHDA and SQIVND (reference sequence). Germline trimming cut 5 bases from V and 1 base from J; bases unmatched to any gene: 4. CDR3 DNA: TGTGCCAGTAGTCTGCGGACTAGCGGCCAAGAGACCCAGTACTTC. The encoded protein is CASSLRTSGQETQYF.

The chain carries TRBV5-4 and TRBJ1-2; the match to TRBD1 covers 8 bases. Trimming at V came to 1 base and at J to 5 bases, leaving 7 bases not matched to a gene. The CDR3 extends over 15 amino acids. The germline gives CDR1 SGHNT, CDR2 YYREEE (reference sequence). Here the CDR3 reads CASSLSGTGIYGYTF. CDR3 coding DNA: TGTGCCAGCAGCTTGTCGGGGACAGGAATATATGGCTACACCTTC.

In its sample, this clone was seen a few times. The chain links TRBV3-1 (or the pseudogene TRBV3-2) to TRBJ1-5, with 7 bases aligning to TRBD1. Germline trimming cut 7 bases from V and 6 bases from J; bases unmatched to any gene: 6. Germline-derived CDR1 and CDR2 are LGHDT and YNNKEL (reference sequence). The CDR3 contains 13 residues. The CDR3 spells CASTLGGGQPQHF. The DNA of the CDR3 is TGTGCCAGCACCTTAGGGGGCGGTCAGCCCCAGCATTTT.

The chain has TRBV7-6 and TRBJ1-2; TRBD1 is a possible D gene (6 bases). This CDR3 is built from 15 residues. Germline CDR1 reads SGHVS; CDR2 reads FNYEAQ. The ends were cut back, 5 bases at V and 4 bases at J, with 17 bases in the middle. The CDR3 bases are TGTGCCAGCAGCCCCCCCACAGGGTTTGGCTATGGCTACACCTTC. It encodes CASSPPTGFGYGYTF.

The CDR3 DNA sequence: TGTGCCAGCAGCCAACCTAAACAGGGATTGGGCACAGATACGCAGTATTTT. As protein: CASSQPKQGLGTDTQYF. The chain uses TRBV7-9 and TRBJ2-3, with D maybe TRBD1 (6 bases). CDR1 and CDR2 from the germline V gene are SEHNR and FQNEAQ (reference sequence). The CDR3 is 17 amino acids. Trimming took 5 bases from V and 1 from J, leaving 19 bases between them.

This sequence joins TRBV28 and TRBJ2-3, with TRBD2 matching 8 bases. After removal of 3 bases from V and 4 bases from J, the junction contained 6 bases not matched to a gene. The CDR3 extends over 15 amino acids. Germline CDR1 and CDR2: MDHEN and SYDVKM. CDR3 loop: CASSFLSGNADTQYF. The CDR3, as DNA: TGTGCCAGCAGTTTCCTTAGCGGGAATGCAGATACGCAGTATTTT. Based on the CDR3 plus reference TRBV28 and TRBJ2-3, the full variable domain is DVKVTQSSRYLVKRTGEKVFLECVQDMDHENMFWYRQDPGLGLRLIYFSYDVKMKEKGDIPEGYSVSREKKERFSLILESASTNQTSMYLCASSFLSGNADTQYFGPGTRLTVL.

The chain joins TRBV18 to TRBJ1-2; the D gene is possibly TRBD1 (5 bases). Germline V lookup: CDR1 KGHSH, CDR2 LQKENI. The CDR3 spans 13 residues. Trimming took off 3 bases at V and 4 bases at J, with 9 bases between the two ends. CDR3 bases: TGTGCCAGCTCACCGGGGCAGGGCTATGGCTACACCTTC. It translates to CASSPGQGYGYTF.

This rearrangement joins TRBV6-4 to TRBJ2-7; 8 bases are shared with TRBD1. The germline gives CDR1 MRHNA, CDR2 SNTAGT. The CDR3 totals 14 residues. V dropped 3 bases and J dropped 2; count of bases not matched to a gene: 3. The CDR3 protein is CASSEGTGPYEQYF. CDR3 nucleotide sequence: TGTGCCAGCAGTGAAGGGACAGGCCCCTACGAGCAGTACTTC.

This chain uses TRBV9 with TRBJ2-1; 10 positions agree with TRBD2. This CDR3 spans 16 amino acids. The germline CDR1 and CDR2 sequences are SGDLS and YYNGEE. Trimming at V came to 0 bases and at J to 1 base, leaving 1 base not matched to a gene. CDR3 nucleotide sequence: TGTGCCAGCAGCGTAGTAGCGGGAGGATCCTACAATGAGCAGTTCTTC. Translation: CASSVVAGGSYNEQFF.

The V gene is TRBV5-1, the J gene TRBJ2-2; D unresolved. Per germline, CDR1 SGHRS and CDR2 YFSETQ. V dropped 4 bases and J dropped 4 bases, with 14 bases sitting between them. The CDR3 consists of 15 residues. The CDR3 DNA reads TGCGCCAGCAGCACGACAAGGACGGGCACCGGGGAGCTGTTTTTT. This codes for CASSTTRTGTGELFF. The whole variable domain, remainder taken from reference TRBV5-1 and TRBJ2-2, is KAGVTQTPRYLIKTRGQQVTLSCSPISGHRSVSWYQQTPGQGLQFLFEYFSETQRNKGNFPGRFSGRQFSNSRSEMNVSTLELGDSALYLCASSTTRTGTGELFFGEGSRLTVL.

V usage is TRBV6-5 and J usage is TRBJ1-1; D is unresolved. This CDR3 has 14 residues. The V gene lost 5 bases and the J gene lost 4 bases, with 14 bases spanning the gap. The V gene's germline CDR1 is MNHEY and CDR2 SVGAGI. The CDR3, as DNA: TGTGCCAGCAGTACCCCATCGACCAGCACTGAAGCTTTCTTT. Translation: CASSTPSTSTEAFF.

This clone was seen only a few times. The V and J genes are TRBV6-4 and TRBJ1-6, with TRBD1 as a possible D gene (5 bases). The CDR3 extends over 14 amino acids. Trimming cost V 3 bases and J 7 bases, with 10 bases left between them. Per the germline V gene, CDR1 is MRHNA and CDR2 is SNTAGT. Written as DNA, the CDR3 is TGTGCCAGCAGTGAAGGGACGAGAAATTCACCCCTCCACTTT. The encoded protein is CASSEGTRNSPLHF.

The chain carries TRBV7-2 and TRBJ2-7; D unclear. CDR3 length equals 15 residues. The V and J ends lost 2 bases and 2 bases respectively, with 13 bases between them. Germline CDR1 reads SGHTA; CDR2 reads FQGNSA. CDR3 region: CASSLKGQLAYEQYF. The CDR3 coding sequence is TGTGCCAGCAGCTTAAAGGGTCAGCTCGCCTACGAGCAGTACTTC.